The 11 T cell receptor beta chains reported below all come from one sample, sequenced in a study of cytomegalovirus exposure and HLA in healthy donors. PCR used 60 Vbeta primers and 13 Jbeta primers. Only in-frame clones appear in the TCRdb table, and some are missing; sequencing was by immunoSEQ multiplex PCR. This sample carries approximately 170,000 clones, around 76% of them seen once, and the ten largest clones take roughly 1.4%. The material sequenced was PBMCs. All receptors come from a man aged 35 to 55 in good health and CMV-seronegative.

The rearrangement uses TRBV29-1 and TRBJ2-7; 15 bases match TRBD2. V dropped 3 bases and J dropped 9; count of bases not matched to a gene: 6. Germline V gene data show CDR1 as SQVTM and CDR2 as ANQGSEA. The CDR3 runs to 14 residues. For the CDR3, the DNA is TGCAGCGTTGATACAGGACTAGCGGGAGGGGGGCAGTACTTC. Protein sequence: CSVDTGLAGGGQYF.

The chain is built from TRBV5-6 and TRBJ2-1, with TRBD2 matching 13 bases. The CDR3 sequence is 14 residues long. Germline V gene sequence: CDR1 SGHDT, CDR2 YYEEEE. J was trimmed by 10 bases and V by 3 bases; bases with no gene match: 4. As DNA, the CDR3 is TGTGCCAGCAGCTCGACTAGCGGGAGGCCCGAGCAGTTCTTC. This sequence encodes CASSSTSGRPEQFF.

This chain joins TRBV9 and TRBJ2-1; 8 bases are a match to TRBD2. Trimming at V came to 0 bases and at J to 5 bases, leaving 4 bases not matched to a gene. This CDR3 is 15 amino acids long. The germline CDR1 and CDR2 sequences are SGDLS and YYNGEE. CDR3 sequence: CASSVGAGDHNEQFF. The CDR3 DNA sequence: TGTGCCAGCAGCGTAGGAGCGGGAGACCACAATGAGCAGTTCTTC.

CDR3 residues: CASSSDGQEYNEQFF. As DNA, the CDR3 is TGTGCCAGCAGCTCGGACGGACAGGAGTACAATGAGCAGTTCTTC. The J gene is TRBJ2-1, the V gene TRBV5-8; TRBD1 agrees at 7 bases. This CDR3 has 15 residues. Germline trimming cut 3 bases from V and 4 bases from J; bases unmatched to any gene: 7. Per the germline V gene, CDR1 is SGHTS and CDR2 is YDEGEE.

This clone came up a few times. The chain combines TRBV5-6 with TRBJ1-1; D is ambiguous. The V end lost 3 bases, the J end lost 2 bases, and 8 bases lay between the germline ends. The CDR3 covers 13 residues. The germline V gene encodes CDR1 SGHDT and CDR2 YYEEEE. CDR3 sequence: CASSYQTNTEAFF. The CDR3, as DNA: TGTGCCAGCAGCTACCAGACTAACACTGAAGCTTTCTTT.

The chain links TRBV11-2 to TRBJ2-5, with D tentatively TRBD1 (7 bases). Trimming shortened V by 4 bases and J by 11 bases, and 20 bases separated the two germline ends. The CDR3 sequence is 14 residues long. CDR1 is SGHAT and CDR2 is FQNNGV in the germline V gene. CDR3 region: CASSSNRGGGEQYF. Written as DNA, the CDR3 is TGTGCCAGCAGCTCCAACAGGGGAGGTGGAGAGCAGTACTTC.

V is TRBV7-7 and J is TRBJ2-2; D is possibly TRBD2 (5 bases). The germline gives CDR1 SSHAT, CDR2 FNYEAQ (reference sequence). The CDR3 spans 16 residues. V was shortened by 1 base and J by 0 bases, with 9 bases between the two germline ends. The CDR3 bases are TGTGCCAGCAGCTTAGTCCCCGGGGCGAACACCGGGGAGCTGTTTTTT. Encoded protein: CASSLVPGANTGELFF.

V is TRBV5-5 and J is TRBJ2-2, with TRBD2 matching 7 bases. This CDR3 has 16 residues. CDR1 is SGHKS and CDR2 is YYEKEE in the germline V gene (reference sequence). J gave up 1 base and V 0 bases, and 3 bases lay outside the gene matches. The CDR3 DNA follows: TGTGCCAGCAGCTTGGGAGTAGCGGGGAACACCGGGGAGCTGTTTTTT. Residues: CASSLGVAGNTGELFF.

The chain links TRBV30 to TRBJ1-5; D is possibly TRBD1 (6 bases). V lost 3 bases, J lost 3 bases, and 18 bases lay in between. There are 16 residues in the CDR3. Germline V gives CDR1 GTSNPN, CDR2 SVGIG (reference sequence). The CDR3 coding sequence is TGTGCCTGGAGCCTCATGGGGGGGGCCCTCAATCAGCCCCAGCATTTT. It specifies CAWSLMGGALNQPQHF. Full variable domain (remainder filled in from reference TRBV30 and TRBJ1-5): SQTIHQWPATLVQPVGSPLSLECTVEGTSNPNLYWYRQAAGRGLQLLFYSVGIGQISSEVPQNLSASRPQDRQFILSSKKLLLSDSGFYLCAWSLMGGALNQPQHFGDGTRLSIL.

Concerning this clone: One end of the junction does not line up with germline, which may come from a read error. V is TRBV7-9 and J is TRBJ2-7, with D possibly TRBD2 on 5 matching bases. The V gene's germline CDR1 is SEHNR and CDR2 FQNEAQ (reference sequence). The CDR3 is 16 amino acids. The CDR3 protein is CSSSLNEGVSSYEQYF. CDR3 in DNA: TGTTCCAGCAGCTTAAACGAGGGCGTCAGCTCCTACGAGCAGTACTTC.

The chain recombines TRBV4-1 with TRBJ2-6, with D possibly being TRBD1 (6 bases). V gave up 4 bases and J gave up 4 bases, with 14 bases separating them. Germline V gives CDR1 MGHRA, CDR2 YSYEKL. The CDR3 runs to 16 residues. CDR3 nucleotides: TGCGCCAGCAGCCTTTTTACAGGGCCCGGGGCCAACGTCCTGACTTTC. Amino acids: CASSLFTGPGANVLTF.